The 25 T cell receptor beta chains presented below share a single source sample, sequenced in a study of cytomegalovirus exposure and HLA in healthy donors. The PCR employed 60 Vbeta primers together with 13 Jbeta primers. Assay: immunoSEQ multiplex PCR; the TCRdb copy retains only in-frame clones and omits some. The data show approximately 110,000 clones, approximately 80% seen once. Sequenced material: PBMCs. Receptors originate from a woman in her twenties or thirties in good health and CMV-seronegative.

This clone came up once. DNA of the CDR3: TGCGCCAGCAGCCGGCCGGAGACAGGAACCTACGAGCAGTACTTC. Amino acids: CASSRPETGTYEQYF. This chain connects TRBV5-1 to TRBJ2-7, with TRBD1 as a possible D gene (6 bases). Germline assignment: CDR1 SGHRS and CDR2 YFSETQ. The V end lost 4 bases, the J end lost 2 bases, and 16 bases lay between the germline ends. This CDR3 contains 15 residues.

This chain links TRBV6-6 with TRBJ2-3, with a weak D call TRBD1 (5 bases). This CDR3 spans 15 amino acids. Germline CDR1 is MNHNY and CDR2 is SVGAGI (reference sequence). V was trimmed by 5 bases and J by 1 base, leaving 13 bases between them. This CDR3 is CASSPLGRGTDTQYF. DNA for the CDR3: TGTGCCAGCAGTCCCCTAGGCAGGGGCACAGATACGCAGTATTTT.

The sample holds a few counts of this clone. J is TRBJ2-2 and V is TRBV9, with no clear D. CDR1 and CDR2 from the germline V gene are SGDLS and YYNGEE. Between the trimmed V and J ends, which lost 8 bases and 4 bases, there was a span of 12 bases. The CDR3 has 13 amino acids. The CDR3 region is CASTGSSTGELFF. DNA of the CDR3: TGTGCCAGTACCGGGTCGAGCACCGGGGAGCTGTTTTTT.

The rearrangement joins TRBV5-1 to TRBJ1-3; no definite D call. The germline V gene has CDR1 SGHRS and CDR2 YFSETQ. V gave up 0 bases and J gave up 0 bases, with 7 bases separating them. The CDR3 is made up of 15 amino acids. The CDR3 loop reads CASSLAGFSGNTIYF. CDR3 bases: TGCGCCAGCAGCTTGGCGGGGTTCTCTGGAAACACCATATATTTT. The full variable domain, with the rest looked up from reference TRBV5-1 and TRBJ1-3, is KAGVTQTPRYLIKTRGQQVTLSCSPISGHRSVSWYQQTPGQGLQFLFEYFSETQRNKGNFPGRFSGRQFSNSRSEMNVSTLELGDSALYLCASSLAGFSGNTIYFGEGSWLTVV.

This chain uses TRBV30 with TRBJ2-7; 8 bases agree with TRBD1. Germline V lookup: CDR1 GTSNPN, CDR2 SVGIG (reference sequence). This CDR3 contains 14 residues. Trimming took 5 bases from V and 5 from J; bases not matched to a gene: 11. In DNA form, the CDR3 reads TGTGCCTGGGCAAGGACAGGGTATCGCAACGAGCAGTACTTC. It encodes CAWARTGYRNEQYF.

The chain joins TRBV5-1 to TRBJ1-1; no clear D. CDR3 size: 13 residues. V dropped 3 bases and J dropped 1 base, with 7 bases sitting between them. Germline-derived CDR1 and CDR2 are SGHRS and YFSETQ. CDR3 nucleotides: TGCGCCAGCAGCTATAGACAGAACACTGAAGCTTTCTTT. This encodes CASSYRQNTEAFF. The full variable domain, rest sourced from reference TRBV5-1 and TRBJ1-1, is KAGVTQTPRYLIKTRGQQVTLSCSPISGHRSVSWYQQTPGQGLQFLFEYFSETQRNKGNFPGRFSGRQFSNSRSEMNVSTLELGDSALYLCASSYRQNTEAFFGQGTRLTVV.

This clone was counted a few times. The genes are TRBV7-6 and TRBJ1-1; maybe TRBD1 (5 bases). There are 13 residues in the CDR3. V dropped 6 bases and J dropped 6 bases, with 14 bases sitting between them. Germline loops: CDR1 SGHVS, CDR2 FNYEAQ. The CDR3 DNA sequence: TGTGCCAGCAGAAGGGGTGGGTATTCTGAAGCTTTCTTT. Translated, it gives CASRRGGYSEAFF.

The chain carries TRBV9 and TRBJ2-7, with 7 bases aligning to TRBD2. CDR1 SGDLS and CDR2 YYNGEE come from the germline V gene. The CDR3 has 14 amino acids. J lost 2 bases, V lost 0 bases, and 2 bases had no gene match. The CDR3 bases are TGTGCCAGCAGCGTAGGAGGGACTACCTACGAGCAGTACTTC. It specifies CASSVGGTTYEQYF. The full variable domain, its missing parts supplied by reference TRBV9 and TRBJ2-7, is DSGVTQTPKHLITATGQRVTLRCSPRSGDLSVYWYQQSLDQGLQFLIQYYNGEERAKGNILERFSAQQFPDLHSELNLSSLELGDSALYFCASSVGGTTYEQYFGPGTRLTVT.

The chain uses TRBV6-5 and TRBJ2-5, with D perhaps TRBD1 (5 bases). With the DNA end fitting TRBJ2-7 better, the J assignment may be wrong. CDR3 length equals 11 residues. CDR1 MNHEY and CDR2 SVGAGI come from the germline V gene. CDR3 region: CASSWGAEQYF. Written as DNA, the CDR3 is TGTGCCAGCAGTTGGGGCGCCGAGCAGTACTTC.

The chain joins TRBV5-1 to TRBJ2-2; a possible D gene is TRBD2 (5 bases). V shed 7 bases and J shed 4 bases, with 5 bases lying between them. Germline V gene lookup returns CDR1 SGHRS and CDR2 YFSETQ. The CDR3 runs to 11 residues. CDR3 residues: CASGSTGELFF. The CDR3 region has the DNA TGCGCCAGCGGGAGCACCGGGGAGCTGTTTTTT.

The chain has TRBV28 and TRBJ1-2; D remains unclear. The germline CDR1 and CDR2 sequences are MDHEN and SYDVKM. There are 10 residues in the CDR3. Trimming left V 5 bases short and J 8 bases short, with 6 bases between. CDR3 protein: CASSREGYTF. The CDR3 DNA reads as TGTGCCAGCAGTCGGGAGGGCTACACCTTC.

The chain combines TRBV27 with TRBJ1-1; 8 nucleotides agree with TRBD1. This CDR3 has 15 residues. Germline lookup yields CDR1 MNHEY and CDR2 SMNVEV (reference sequence). V was pared by 8 bases and J by 1 base, with 9 bases of the junction left unmatched. For the CDR3, the DNA is TGTGCCAGCTCGGAATTGACAGGGGCGAACACTGAAGCTTTCTTT. Residues: CASSELTGANTEAFF.

As DNA, the CDR3 is TGTGCCAGCAGTCCCCCGCCCAGGGAATACGAGCAGTACTTC. It translates to CASSPPPREYEQYF. The rearrangement uses TRBV11-3 and TRBJ2-7; D perhaps matches TRBD1 (5 bases). Germline values: CDR1 SGHNT, CDR2 YENEEA. This CDR3 contains 14 residues. Deletions cut 6 bases from V and 4 bases from J, with 16 bases between.

The chain couples TRBV6-5 to TRBJ2-1, with TRBD2 identical over 14 bases. V dropped 5 bases and J dropped 6; count of bases not matched to a gene: 3. CDR3 size: 15 residues. CDR1 and CDR2 from the germline V gene are MNHEY and SVGAGI. In DNA form, the CDR3 reads TGTGCCAGCAGTCCGGGACTAGCGGGGGTCAATGAGCAGTTCTTC. It encodes CASSPGLAGVNEQFF.

The chain recombines TRBV29-1 with TRBJ1-2; possible D gene TRBD1, 5 bases. Trimming removed 7 bases at V and 4 bases at J, with 16 bases between. Looked up from germline, CDR1 is SQVTM and CDR2 is ANQGSEA. The length of the CDR3 is 13 residues. The CDR3 coding sequence is TGCAGCGCACCGGGACGGGGGACCTATGGCTACACCTTC. It specifies CSAPGRGTYGYTF.

About this clone: Other DNA sequences from this sample encode an identical CDR3 as well. The V call is TRBV5-1, the J call TRBJ2-7, with TRBD2 matching over 12 bases. The germline gives CDR1 SGHRS, CDR2 YFSETQ. This CDR3 contains 17 residues. V gave up 4 bases and J gave up 3 bases; unmatched junction bases: 11. The CDR3 loop reads CASSGLLAGGGVYEQYF. CDR3 nucleotide sequence: TGCGCCAGCAGCGGCCTACTAGCGGGAGGTGGGGTCTACGAGCAGTACTTC. The complete variable domain, with remaining parts taken from reference TRBV5-1 and TRBJ2-7, reads KAGVTQTPRYLIKTRGQQVTLSCSPISGHRSVSWYQQTPGQGLQFLFEYFSETQRNKGNFPGRFSGRQFSNSRSEMNVSTLELGDSALYLCASSGLLAGGGVYEQYFGPGTRLTVT.

The chain recombines TRBV6-5 with TRBJ1-1, with 8 bases matching TRBD1. Germline assignment: CDR1 MNHEY and CDR2 SVGAGI. Trimming at V came to 5 bases and at J to 1 base, leaving 6 bases not matched to a gene. CDR3 size: 15 residues. CDR3 DNA: TGTGCCAGCAGTCAACTGGGGACAGGGAACACTGAAGCTTTCTTT. Translated: CASSQLGTGNTEAFF.

The rearrangement links TRBV2 to TRBJ1-1; D remains unclear. Germline V CDR1 and CDR2: SNHLY, FYNNEI. The CDR3 extends over 14 amino acids. With 4 bases removed from V and 5 bases from J, the gap between germline ends came to 14 bases. The CDR3 reads CASSGEALGTEAFF. The CDR3 DNA reads TGTGCCAGCAGTGGGGAGGCCCTGGGGACTGAAGCTTTCTTT.

This clone was found once. This chain links TRBV9 with TRBJ1-1; tentative D call: TRBD1 (5 bases). CDR1 is SGDLS and CDR2 is YYNGEE in the germline V gene. V was clipped by 3 bases and J by 3 bases, with 15 bases between them. CDR3 length: 15 amino acids. In DNA form, the CDR3 reads TGTGCCAGCAGCGGACGTGGGGGACTAGACACTGAAGCTTTCTTT. It codes for CASSGRGGLDTEAFF.

J is TRBJ2-6 and V is TRBV5-1, with 11 bases that match TRBD1. The germline V gene encodes CDR1 SGHRS and CDR2 YFSETQ. The CDR3 extends over 16 amino acids. J lost 2 bases, V lost 3 bases, and 1 base had no gene match. For the CDR3, the DNA is TGCGCCAGCAGCTCGGACAGGGGGCCTGGGGCCAACGTCCTGACTTTC. This encodes CASSSDRGPGANVLTF.

CDR3: CASRPSSGANVLTF. The CDR3, as DNA: TGTGCCAGCAGGCCGAGCTCTGGGGCCAACGTCCTGACTTTC. V gene TRBV27 combines with J gene TRBJ2-6; D unclear. The ends were cut back, 6 bases at V and 0 bases at J, with 6 bases in the middle. The CDR3 extends over 14 amino acids. Germline-derived CDR1 and CDR2 are MNHEY and SMNVEV (reference sequence). The entire variable domain, with the rest obtained from reference TRBV27 and TRBJ2-6, is as follows: EAQVTQNPRYLITVTGKKLTVTCSQNMNHEYMSWYRQDPGLGLRQIYYSMNVEVTDKGDVPEGYKVSRKEKRNFPLILESPSPNQTSLYFCASRPSSGANVLTFGAGSRLTVL.

The chain is built from TRBV15 and TRBJ1-4; D is ambiguous. This CDR3 has 12 residues. V lost 0 bases and J 11 bases, leaving 7 bases between the germline ends. The germline CDR1 and CDR2 sequences are LNHNV and YYDKDF (reference sequence). The CDR3 reads CATSRDGSKLFF. The CDR3 region has the DNA TGTGCCACCAGCAGAGATGGTAGTAAACTGTTTTTT. Drawing the rest from reference TRBV15 and TRBJ1-4, the complete variable domain is DAMVIQNPRYQVTQFGKPVTLSCSQTLNHNVMYWYQQKSSQAPKLLFHYYDKDFNNEADTPDNFQSRRPNTSFCFLDIRSPGLGDTAMYLCATSRDGSKLFFGSGTQLSVL.

The chain recombines TRBV5-1 with TRBJ1-5; D unresolved. The germline CDR1 and CDR2 sequences are SGHRS and YFSETQ. This CDR3 contains 14 residues. Trimming took off 0 bases at V and 2 bases at J, with 6 bases between the two ends. CDR3 residues: CASSLASGNQPQHF. The CDR3 DNA reads TGCGCCAGCAGCTTGGCTTCAGGCAATCAGCCCCAGCATTTT. Together with reference TRBV5-1 and TRBJ1-5, the CDR3 gives the full variable domain: KAGVTQTPRYLIKTRGQQVTLSCSPISGHRSVSWYQQTPGQGLQFLFEYFSETQRNKGNFPGRFSGRQFSNSRSEMNVSTLELGDSALYLCASSLASGNQPQHFGDGTRLSIL.

This chain links TRBV9 with TRBJ1-3; D perhaps matches TRBD1 (6 bases). Trimming stripped 4 bases from V and 0 bases from J, with 17 bases between. Per germline, CDR1 SGDLS and CDR2 YYNGEE. This CDR3 has 17 amino acids. The CDR3 coding sequence is TGTGCCAGCAGCCCCTATAGGACAGTCCGCTCTGGAAACACCATATATTTT. It encodes CASSPYRTVRSGNTIYF. Full variable domain (missing parts from reference TRBV9 and TRBJ1-3): DSGVTQTPKHLITATGQRVTLRCSPRSGDLSVYWYQQSLDQGLQFLIQYYNGEERAKGNILERFSAQQFPDLHSELNLSSLELGDSALYFCASSPYRTVRSGNTIYFGEGSWLTVV.

The chain combines TRBV7-6 with TRBJ2-6; weak D call: TRBD2 (5 bases). Trimming shortened V by 8 bases and J by 2 bases, and 10 bases separated the two germline ends. Germline values: CDR1 SGHVS, CDR2 FNYEAQ. This CDR3 is built from 14 residues. The chain's CDR3 is CASERATGANVLTF. The CDR3, as DNA: TGTGCCAGCGAGAGGGCAACTGGGGCCAACGTCCTGACTTTC.